One sample yielded the 24 T cell receptor beta chains listed below, sequenced in a study of beta chain features in type 1 diabetes. All of the isolated RNA was reverse transcribed, so expressed TCRB transcripts were sequenced. Measured with immunoSEQ multiplex PCR; TCRdb has only the in-frame clones, and not every one. The sample yields about 320,000 clones, approximately 14% seen once. Sequencing used central memory CD4+ T cells from blood. Receptor source: a man aged 25 to 40 in good health.

The chain has TRBV11-3 and TRBJ2-3; D may correspond to TRBD1 or TRBD2 (5 bases each). CDR3 length equals 17 residues. V was cut by 3 bases and J by 0 bases, with 16 bases left in between. Germline CDR1 SGHNT, CDR2 YENEEA. CDR3 coding DNA: TGTGCCAGCAGCTTCGAGGTCGGGGCCTCGAGCACAGATACGCAGTATTTT. Amino acids: CASSFEVGASSTDTQYF.

This clone has only one observation. The chain uses TRBV7-6 and TRBJ1-2; tentatively, D is TRBD1 (6 bases). Deletions cut 2 bases from V and 7 bases from J, with 11 bases between. Looked up from germline, CDR1 is SGHVS and CDR2 is FNYEAQ. The CDR3 runs to 13 residues. DNA of the CDR3: TGTGCCAGCAGCTTATCAGGGGTAGGTGGCTACACCTTC. Translated: CASSLSGVGGYTF.

This clone was counted only a few times. The CDR3 loop reads CALGGGATGETQYF. The CDR3 DNA sequence: TGTGCCCTAGGTGGCGGAGCTACAGGAGAGACCCAGTACTTC. The chain recombines TRBV6-5 with TRBJ2-5; perhaps TRBD1 as D (5 bases). Germline loops: CDR1 MNHEY, CDR2 SVGAGI. Trimming shortened V by 11 bases and J by 4 bases, and 20 bases separated the two germline ends. This CDR3 spans 14 amino acids.

The rearrangement links TRBV9 to TRBJ1-6, with 7 bases fitting TRBD1. The CDR3 totals 15 residues. Germline assignment: CDR1 SGDLS and CDR2 YYNGEE. V was clipped by 4 bases and J by 8 bases; unmatched bases: 9. The CDR3 nucleotides are TGTGCCAGCAGCCCAAGCACAGGGGTCGATTCACCCCTCCACTTT. Translated, it gives CASSPSTGVDSPLHF. The full variable domain, with the rest looked up from reference TRBV9 and TRBJ1-6, is DSGVTQTPKHLITATGQRVTLRCSPRSGDLSVYWYQQSLDQGLQFLIQYYNGEERAKGNILERFSAQQFPDLHSELNLSSLELGDSALYFCASSPSTGVDSPLHFGNGTRLTVT.

The chain uses TRBV7-9 and TRBJ2-2, with 11 nucleotides matching TRBD1. V lost 4 bases and J lost 4; bases outside the gene matches: 5. This CDR3 spans 16 amino acids. Germline CDR1 SEHNR, CDR2 FQNEAQ (reference sequence). CDR3 loop: CASSYTGTGGTGELFF. The CDR3 bases are TGTGCCAGCAGCTATACCGGGACAGGGGGCACCGGGGAGCTGTTTTTT.

The chain carries TRBV5-4 and TRBJ2-7, with 12 positions matching TRBD2. The CDR3 covers 15 residues. The V segment lost 5 bases and the J segment 6 bases; nucleotides outside the gene matches: 9. Germline CDR1 and CDR2: SGHNT and YYREEE (reference sequence). CDR3 bases: TGTGCCAGCAGTCCCCCTAGCGGGGGGGCCCTCGAGCAGTACTTC. This translates into CASSPPSGGALEQYF. Combining the CDR3 with reference TRBV5-4 and TRBJ2-7 gives the whole variable domain ETGVTQSPTHLIKTRGQQVTLRCSSQSGHNTVSWYQQALGQGPQFIFQYYREEENGRGNFPPRFSGLQFPNYSSELNVNALELDDSALYLCASSPPSGGALEQYFGPGTRLTVT.

This clone was recorded a few times. This sequence joins TRBV7-9 and TRBJ1-6; D perhaps matches TRBD1 (5 bases). The CDR3 is 18 amino acids. Germline V gene sequence: CDR1 SEHNR, CDR2 FQNEAQ (reference sequence). The ends were cut back, 1 base at V and 10 bases at J, with 23 bases in the middle. The CDR3 here is CASSLVSSGSGLSSPLHF. The CDR3 region has the DNA TGTGCCAGCAGCTTAGTTAGTTCAGGTTCGGGACTCTCGTCACCCCTCCACTTT.

The chain recombines TRBV6-5 with TRBJ2-3; TRBD1 agrees at 7 bases. CDR1 and CDR2 from the germline V gene are MNHEY and SVGAGI. After removal of 5 bases from V and 2 bases from J, the junction contained 4 bases not matched to a gene. The CDR3 contains 14 residues. The CDR3 DNA sequence: TGTGCCAGCAGTCTAGACAGGGTCACAGATACGCAGTATTTT. Translation: CASSLDRVTDTQYF.

The chain employs TRBV11-3 and TRBJ1-4, with D uncertain. Trimming left V 2 bases short and J 0 bases short, with 7 bases between. The CDR3 totals 15 residues. Looked up from germline, CDR1 is SGHNT and CDR2 is YENEEA. In DNA, the CDR3 is TGTGCCAGCAGCTTATTTGGGACAACTAATGAAAAACTGTTTTTT. It encodes CASSLFGTTNEKLFF.

The V and J genes are TRBV29-1 and TRBJ1-1, with 12 bases lining up with TRBD1. After removal of 7 bases from V and 0 bases from J, the junction contained 9 bases not matched to a gene. The germline V gene encodes CDR1 SQVTM and CDR2 ANQGSEA. The CDR3 runs to 16 residues. The CDR3, as DNA: TGCAGCGCTGGGGGACAGGGGGCTCATGTGAACACTGAAGCTTTCTTT. It yields the protein CSAGGQGAHVNTEAFF.

The chain employs TRBV5-4 and TRBJ2-1; 12 bases match TRBD2. Germline loops: CDR1 SGHNT, CDR2 YYREEE (reference sequence). The CDR3 contains 16 residues. V dropped 4 bases and J dropped 7; count of bases not matched to a gene: 9. The CDR3 DNA is TGTGCCAGCAGCCCGGCGCTAGCGGGAGGGCAAAATGAGCAGTTCTTC. Amino acid sequence: CASSPALAGGQNEQFF.

This clone was counted only a few times. The chain carries TRBV4-3 and TRBJ1-2; D may be TRBD1 (6 bases). V dropped 4 bases and J dropped 4 bases, with 19 bases sitting between them. This CDR3 is built from 16 residues. CDR1 LGHNA and CDR2 YSLEER come from the germline V gene. CDR3 region: CASSLSGAWGSYGYTF. CDR3 coding DNA: TGCGCCAGCAGCCTATCGGGGGCATGGGGATCCTATGGCTACACCTTC.

This clone was recorded a few times. The CDR3 sequence: CASSLSSSGTGTGELFF. The CDR3 DNA sequence: TGCGCCAGCAGCTTGTCCTCGAGCGGGACCGGCACCGGGGAGCTGTTTTTT. The V and J genes are TRBV5-1 and TRBJ2-2; 7 nucleotides match TRBD2. CDR1 is SGHRS and CDR2 is YFSETQ in the germline V gene. V shed 1 base, J shed 4 bases, and the junction held 10 bases outside the gene matches. This CDR3 region has 17 residues.

This clone showed up just a few times. This chain joins TRBV10-3 and TRBJ2-3, with a tentative D call TRBD2 (6 bases). Deletions cut 8 bases from V and 4 bases from J, with 16 bases between. From germline, CDR1 is ENHRY and CDR2 SYGVKD. The CDR3 totals 14 residues. The CDR3 DNA reads as TGTGCCATCCGGGGAGGAGGGGCTCCAGATACGCAGTATTTT. Translated: CAIRGGGAPDTQYF.

This clone has more than one count but fewer than ten. The chain combines TRBV4-3 with TRBJ2-7, with unresolved D. This CDR3 is 13 amino acids long. The germline CDR1 and CDR2 sequences are LGHNA and YSLEER. V was pared by 3 bases and J by 4 bases, with 10 bases between. The CDR3, as DNA: TGCGCCAGCAGCCAGAGTAGGGTTTACGAGCAGTACTTC. It is translated as CASSQSRVYEQYF.

The V and J genes are TRBV7-2 and TRBJ1-1; D is unclear. The CDR3 has 13 residues. Germline V gives CDR1 SGHTA, CDR2 FQGNSA. V lost 4 bases to trimming and J lost 3 bases, with 9 bases between them. CDR3 nucleotides: TGTGCCAGCAGCTCCCAACTTGACACTGAAGCTTTCTTT. Its protein is CASSSQLDTEAFF. Drawing the rest from reference TRBV7-2 and TRBJ1-1, the complete variable domain is GAGVSQSPSNKVTEKGKDVELRCDPISGHTALYWYRQSLGQGLEFLIYFQGNSAPDKSGLPSDRFSAERTGGSVSTLTIQRTQQEDSAVYLCASSSQLDTEAFFGQGTRLTVV.

There are a few counts of this clone. V usage is TRBV12-5 and J usage is TRBJ1-2, with a weak D call TRBD1 (5 bases). Germline V CDR1 and CDR2: LGHNT, FRNRAP. V lost 3 bases to trimming and J lost 0 bases, with 5 bases between them. The CDR3 totals 13 residues. The chain's CDR3 is CASGLQANYGYTF. For the CDR3, the DNA is TGTGCTAGTGGTTTACAGGCTAACTATGGCTACACCTTC.

This clone was counted only a few times. V gene TRBV5-1 combines with J gene TRBJ1-1; 7 bases match TRBD1. Germline trimming cut 0 bases from V and 4 bases from J; bases unmatched to any gene: 6. Germline CDR1 reads SGHRS; CDR2 reads YFSETQ. CDR3 length: 15 residues. This CDR3 reads CASSLAGQGGTEAFF. CDR3 nucleotide sequence: TGCGCCAGCAGCTTGGCTGGCCAGGGGGGCACTGAAGCTTTCTTT. Full variable domain (outside the CDR3, taken from reference TRBV5-1 and TRBJ1-1): KAGVTQTPRYLIKTRGQQVTLSCSPISGHRSVSWYQQTPGQGLQFLFEYFSETQRNKGNFPGRFSGRQFSNSRSEMNVSTLELGDSALYLCASSLAGQGGTEAFFGQGTRLTVV.

The DNA of the CDR3 is TGTGCCAGCAGAAGGACAGGCAACACCATATATTTT. Translating it yields CASRRTGNTIYF. The V call is TRBV7-7, the J call TRBJ1-3; 7 nucleotides align to TRBD1. CDR1 is SSHAT and CDR2 is FNYEAQ in the germline V gene (reference sequence). The V and J ends lost 6 bases and 7 bases, in that order; junction bases with no gene match: 3. The CDR3 spans 12 residues.

At least ten counts were recorded for this clone. CDR3: CASSPTDTQYF. Written as DNA, the CDR3 is TGTGCCAGCTCACCAACAGATACGCAGTATTTT. This chain uses TRBV18 with TRBJ2-3, with D uncertain. Per the germline V gene, CDR1 is KGHSH and CDR2 is LQKENI. The V gene lost 2 bases and the J gene lost 3 bases, with 0 bases spanning the gap. This CDR3 has 11 amino acids.

This rearrangement joins TRBV6-5 to TRBJ2-5; TRBD2 matches 11 bases. Losses at the gene ends were 3 bases for V and 5 bases for J; bases not matched to a gene: 8. Germline loops: CDR1 MNHEY, CDR2 SVGAGI. The CDR3 extends over 16 amino acids. The CDR3 DNA reads TGTGCCAGCAGTTATGGGCTAGCGGGGGGCCTGGAGACCCAGTACTTC. Translating it yields CASSYGLAGGLETQYF.

This clone was seen many times. The chain employs TRBV11-3 and TRBJ2-1; the match to TRBD2 covers 9 bases. The CDR3 is 15 residues long. Germline V CDR1 and CDR2: SGHNT, YENEEA. V lost 4 bases and J lost 9; bases outside the gene matches: 10. This CDR3 reads CASSSGLAGFGEQFF. The CDR3 bases are TGTGCCAGCAGCTCAGGCCTAGCGGGGTTTGGTGAGCAGTTCTTC.

This clone was recorded a few times. This sequence joins TRBV18 and TRBJ2-7, with D perhaps TRBD1 or TRBD2 (5 bases each). Germline V gives CDR1 KGHSH, CDR2 LQKENI. Trimming pared 3 bases from V and 4 bases from J, leaving 10 bases between. CDR3 length equals 13 residues. The CDR3 protein is CASSPGTFYEQYV. The CDR3 DNA follows: TGTGCCAGCTCACCGGGGACCTTTTACGAGCAGTACGTC.

V and J are TRBV28 and TRBJ2-7; the match to TRBD2 covers 7 bases. J was trimmed by 4 bases and V by 6 bases; bases with no gene match: 9. Germline V gene lookup returns CDR1 MDHEN and CDR2 SYDVKM. This CDR3 contains 14 residues. CDR3 region: CASSPRGLSYEQYV. CDR3 nucleotide sequence: TGTGCCAGCAGCCCCCGGGGACTAAGTTACGAGCAGTACGTC.